This T cell receptor (beta chain) emerged from a study of blood T cell repertoires in COVID-19. Across the whole study: The United States, Italy and Spain supplied acute and convalescent COVID-19 samples.

The J segment lost 4 bases and the V segment lost 5 bases, leaving 9 bases of the junction unmatched. The germline V gene encodes CDR1 SGHTA and CDR2 FQGNSA. The CDR3 loop spans 15 amino acids. In the source study's methods: From reference gene primer amplification, estimates of nucleated cell counts were derived. Produced via immunoSEQ multiplex PCR; TCRdb's table is partial and in-frame only. V, J and clone size are taken as reported in that table, and D and trimming were inferred from the DNA itself. Of about 150,000 clones in the sample, 88% were seen once. Sequences were obtained from peripheral blood. The J gene is TRBJ2-5, the V gene TRBV7-2; 8 bases line up with TRBD2. The TCR comes from a man aged 45-65 years who had recovered from COVID-19. CDR3 sequence (DNA): TGTGCCAGCAGCCCCAGCGGGGGCCAGGGAGAGACCCAGTACTTC. Amino acid sequence: CASSPSGGQGETQYF.